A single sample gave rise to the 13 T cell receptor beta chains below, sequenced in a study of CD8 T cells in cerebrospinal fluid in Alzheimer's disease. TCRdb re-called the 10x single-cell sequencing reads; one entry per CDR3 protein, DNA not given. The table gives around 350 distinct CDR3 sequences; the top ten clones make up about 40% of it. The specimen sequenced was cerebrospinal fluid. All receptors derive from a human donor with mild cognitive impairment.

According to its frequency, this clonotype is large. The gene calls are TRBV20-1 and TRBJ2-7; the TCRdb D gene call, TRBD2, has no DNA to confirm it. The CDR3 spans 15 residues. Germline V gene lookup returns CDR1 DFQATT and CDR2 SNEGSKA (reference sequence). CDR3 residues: CSASRAGLSSYEQYF.

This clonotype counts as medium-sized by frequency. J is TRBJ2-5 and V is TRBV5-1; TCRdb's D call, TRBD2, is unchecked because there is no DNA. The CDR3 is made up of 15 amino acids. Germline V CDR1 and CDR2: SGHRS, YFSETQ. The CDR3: CASSLVAGSQETQYF.

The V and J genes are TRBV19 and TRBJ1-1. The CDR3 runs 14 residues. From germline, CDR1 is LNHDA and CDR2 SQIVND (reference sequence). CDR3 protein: CASTAQGRNTEAFF.

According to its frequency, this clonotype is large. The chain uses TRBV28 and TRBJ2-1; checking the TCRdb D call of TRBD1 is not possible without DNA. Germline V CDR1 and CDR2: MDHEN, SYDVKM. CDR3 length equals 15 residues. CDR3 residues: CASSTGTFSYNEQFF.

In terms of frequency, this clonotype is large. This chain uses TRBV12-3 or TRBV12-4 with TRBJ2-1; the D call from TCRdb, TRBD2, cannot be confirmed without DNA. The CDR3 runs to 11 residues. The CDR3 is CASSAGNEQFF.

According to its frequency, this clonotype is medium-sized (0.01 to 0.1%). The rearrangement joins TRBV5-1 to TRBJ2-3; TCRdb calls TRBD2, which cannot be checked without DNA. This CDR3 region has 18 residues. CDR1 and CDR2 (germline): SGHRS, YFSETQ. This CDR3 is CASSWEGTSGRWTDTQYF.

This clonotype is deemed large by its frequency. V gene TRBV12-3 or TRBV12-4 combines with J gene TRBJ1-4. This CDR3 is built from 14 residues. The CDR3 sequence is CASSFSSSNEKLFF.

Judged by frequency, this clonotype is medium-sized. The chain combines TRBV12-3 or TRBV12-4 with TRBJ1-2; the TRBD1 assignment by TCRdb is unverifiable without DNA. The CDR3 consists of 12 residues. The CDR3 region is CASSAQGWGYTF.

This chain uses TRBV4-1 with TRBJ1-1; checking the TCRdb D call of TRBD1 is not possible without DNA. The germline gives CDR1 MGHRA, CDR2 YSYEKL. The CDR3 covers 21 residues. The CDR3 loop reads CASSQDISAVGQVGRNTEAFF.

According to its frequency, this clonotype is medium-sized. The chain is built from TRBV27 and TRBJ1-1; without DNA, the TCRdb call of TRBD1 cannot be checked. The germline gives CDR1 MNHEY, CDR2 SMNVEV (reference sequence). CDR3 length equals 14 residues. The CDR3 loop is CASRWDSRNTEAFF.

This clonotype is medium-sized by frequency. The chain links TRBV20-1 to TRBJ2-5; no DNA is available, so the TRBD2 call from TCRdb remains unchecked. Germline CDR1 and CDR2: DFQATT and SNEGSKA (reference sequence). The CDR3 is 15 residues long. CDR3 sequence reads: CSAIARTSGRETQYF.

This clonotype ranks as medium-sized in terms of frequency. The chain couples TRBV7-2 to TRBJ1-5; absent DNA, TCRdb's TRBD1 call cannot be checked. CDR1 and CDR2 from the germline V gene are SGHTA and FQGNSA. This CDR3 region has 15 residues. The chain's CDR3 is CASSLLGTGNQPQHF.

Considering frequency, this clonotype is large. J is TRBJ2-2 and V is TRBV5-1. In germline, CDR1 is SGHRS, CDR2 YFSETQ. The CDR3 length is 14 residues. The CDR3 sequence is CASSLEGLTGELFF.